Listed below are T cell receptor beta chains from one sample, sequenced in a study of CD8 T cells in Susac syndrome. TCRdb re-called the immunoSEQ multiplex PCR reads with MiXCR, one entry per CDR3 protein. This table has fewer than 200,000 distinct CDR3 sequences, 80% to 95% appearing once. Specimen: CD4+ T cells from PBMCs. Every receptor here comes from a human donor in good health. CDR3s include the opening cysteine and the closing phenylalanine or tryptophan. A D gene is named only where the DNA matches it firmly. A clone size is listed for some rows: how often the clone was seen (once, few, many), or a class if it is expanded.

>NA|TRBV7-2|NA|TRBJ2-7
CASSLEAAGVSHEQYF
TGTGCCAGCAGCTTAGAGGCGGCAGGGGTCTCCCACGAGCAGTACTTC
>NA|TRBV6-1|NA|TRBJ1-6
CASSELKDNSPLHF
TGTGCCAGCAGTGAACTGAAAGATAATTCACCCCTCCACTTT
>NA|TRBV30|NA|TRBJ1-1
CAWNGPPGAGNTEAFF
TGTGCCTGGAATGGCCCTCCCGGGGCGGGGAACACTGAAGCTTTCTTT
>NA|TRBV29-1|NA|TRBJ2-7
CSVAAEREQYF
TGCAGCGTTGCCGCCGAGAGGGAGCAGTACTTC
>NA|TRBV20-1|NA|TRBJ1-3
CSASRDRVSGNTIYF
TGCAGTGCTAGTCGAGACAGAGTCTCTGGAAACACCATATATTTT
>TRBD1|TRBV20-1|NA|TRBJ1-5
CSAAPGQGSPGRHF
TGCAGTGCCGCCCCGGGACAGGGGTCCCCGGGGCGGCATTTT
>NA|TRBV5-1|once|TRBJ1-2
CASSSTDYGYTF
TGCGCCAGCTCCTCGACAGACTATGGCTACACCTTC
>NA|TRBV10-3|NA|TRBJ2-1
CAISDLNEQFF
TGTGCCATCAGTGATTTGAATGAGCAGTTCTTC
>NA|TRBV29-1|few|TRBJ2-7
CSVESQGYEQYF
TGCAGCGTTGAAAGTCAGGGGTACGAGCAGTACTTC
>TRBD1|TRBV27|once|TRBJ1-1
CASSSQGVGLNTEAFF
TGTGCCAGCAGTTCACAGGGGGTGGGCCTGAACACTGAAGCTTTCTTT
>NA|TRBV12-3/TRBV12-4|NA|TRBJ1-6
CASRRPGPYSPLHF
TGTGCCAGCAGGCGCCCGGGACCGTATTCACCCCTCCACTTT
>TRBD2|TRBV12-3/TRBV12-4|NA|TRBJ2-5
CASSPLRSAGGGETQYF
TGTGCCAGCAGCCCTCTGAGGTCGGCGGGGGGCGGGGAGACCCAGTACTTC
>NA|TRBV3-1|NA|TRBJ1-4
CASSQEGRSEKLFF
TGTGCCAGCAGCCAAGAGGGCAGGTCTGAAAAACTGTTTTTT
>NA|TRBV9|few|TRBJ1-1
CASSPRGGEDTEAFF
TGTGCCAGCAGCCCCCGGGGTGGAGAGGACACTGAAGCTTTCTTT
>NA|TRBV7-2|NA|TRBJ1-1
CASSLQGLGKNTEAFF
TGTGCCAGCAGCCTCCAGGGGCTGGGAAAGAACACTGAAGCTTTCTTT
>NA|TRBV30|NA|TRBJ2-5
CAWSGGGSKTQYF
TGTGCCTGGAGTGGGGGGGGCTCGAAGACCCAGTACTTC
>TRBD2|TRBV12-3/TRBV12-4|NA|TRBJ2-1
CASSSGTSVEQFF
TGTGCCAGCAGTTCCGGGACTAGTGTTGAGCAGTTCTTC
>NA|TRBV24-1|NA|TRBJ1-5
CATSDVGYQPQHF
TGTGCCACCAGTGATGTCGGGTATCAGCCCCAGCATTTT
>TRBD1|TRBV7-9|NA|TRBJ1-6
CASSLASGQGNSPLHF
TGTGCCAGCAGCTTAGCTTCAGGACAGGGAAATTCACCCCTCCACTTT
>TRBD1|TRBV6-6|NA|TRBJ1-2
CASKQGGAGYTF
TGTGCCAGCAAACAAGGGGGCGCTGGCTACACCTTC
>NA|TRBV7-9|NA|TRBJ2-6
CASSRSGANVLTF
TGTGCCAGCAGCCGATCTGGGGCCAACGTCCTGACTTTC
>TRBD2|TRBV3-1|NA|TRBJ2-3
CASSRLAGSSTDTQYF
TGTGCCAGCAGTCGACTAGCGGGGTCCAGCACAGATACGCAGTATTTT
>NA|TRBV5-1|NA|TRBJ2-1
CASSQPGMGTGGRGSYNEQFF
TGCGCCAGCAGCCAGCCCGGTATGGGGACGGGTGGAAGGGGCTCCTACAATGAGCAGTTCTTC
>NA|TRBV7-6|NA|TRBJ1-3
CASSSFPVNSGNTIYF
TGTGCCAGCAGCTCATTTCCAGTTAACTCTGGAAACACCATATATTTT
>TRBD2|TRBV29-1|NA|TRBJ2-5
CSVVFGGGQETQYF
TGCAGCGTTGTATTCGGCGGGGGACAAGAGACCCAGTACTTC
>TRBD1|TRBV5-1|NA|TRBJ1-1
CASSLRDRVANTEAFF
TGCGCCAGCAGCTTACGAGACAGGGTGGCGAACACTGAAGCTTTCTTT
>NA|TRBV7-8|NA|TRBJ2-5
CASRVIGIKETQYF
TGTGCCAGCAGAGTTATTGGAATTAAAGAGACCCAGTACTTC
>NA|TRBV5-1|NA|TRBJ1-2
CASSLNRDGYTF
TGCGCCAGCAGCTTGAATCGGGATGGCTACACCTTC
>TRBD2|TRBV5-1|NA|TRBJ2-1
CASSSLTGTRDYEQFF
TGCGCCAGCAGCTCATTAACCGGGACTAGGGACTATGAGCAGTTCTTC
>NA|TRBV27|NA|TRBJ2-3
CASSLNWSTDTQYF
TGTGCCAGCAGTTTGAATTGGAGCACAGATACGCAGTATTTT
>NA|TRBV12-3/TRBV12-4|NA|TRBJ2-4
CASGGGTKNIQYF
TGTGCCAGCGGGGGAGGAACCAAAAACATTCAGTACTTC
>TRBD2|TRBV5-4|few|TRBJ2-5
CASSPRGGETQYF
TGTGCCAGCAGCCCACGGGGGGGAGAGACCCAGTACTTC
>NA|TRBV5-4|few|TRBJ2-1
CASSFGLQGPFF
TGTGCCAGCAGCTTCGGGTTGCAGGGCCCGTTCTTC
>TRBD2|TRBV7-2|once|TRBJ2-1
CASSWPGLAGGYEQFF
TGTGCCAGCAGCTGGCCGGGACTAGCGGGGGGGTATGAGCAGTTCTTC
>TRBD2|TRBV3-1|once|TRBJ2-3
CASSQRGGLPSDTQYF
TGTGCCAGCAGCCAACGGGGGGGTCTCCCCTCAGATACGCAGTATTTT
>TRBD1|TRBV24-1|NA|TRBJ2-7
CATSDSLDRGYEQYF
TGTGCCACCAGTGATTCCCTGGACAGGGGATACGAGCAGTACTTC
>NA|TRBV11-1|NA|TRBJ2-2
CASSLARTGELFF
TGTGCCAGCAGCTTAGCTCGCACCGGGGAGCTGTTTTTT
>TRBD1|TRBV5-1|NA|TRBJ2-2
CASSLQGAHNGELFF
TGCGCCAGCAGTCTACAGGGGGCGCATAACGGGGAGCTGTTTTTT
>NA|TRBV7-2|NA|TRBJ1-5
CASSLRGGDQPQHF
TGTGCCAGCAGCTTACGAGGGGGGGACCAGCCCCAGCATTTT
>NA|TRBV7-6|NA|TRBJ1-1
CASSPLTPTDTEAFF
TGTGCCAGCAGCCCATTGACCCCGACGGACACTGAAGCTTTCTTT